This entry lists 20 T cell receptor beta chains sequenced from one sample in a study of T-cell memory formation after mild COVID-19. One entry per CDR3 protein results from TCRdb running MiXCR on the 5' RACE reads. The repertoire includes roughly 320,000 distinct CDR3 sequences, around 28% of them detected once, and less than 15% sits in the top ten. The sequenced sample consisted of PBMCs or a T cell subset sorted from them (not recorded which). The receptor set was obtained from an adult woman who had mild COVID-19 (a few samples of this study predate the infection). Cell type and time point are not known.

The chain links TRBV7-9 to TRBJ2-3, with 9 bases aligning to TRBD2. Germline values: CDR1 SEHNR, CDR2 FQNEAQ (reference sequence). The trim removed 1 base at V and 3 bases at J, leaving 5 bases unmatched. The CDR3 spans 16 residues. This CDR3 is CASSLDRGRATDTQYF. Here the CDR3 DNA reads TGTGCCAGCAGCTTAGATCGCGGGAGGGCAACAGATACGCAGTATTTT.

The table lists this clonotype with a few counts. The chain combines TRBV12-3 or TRBV12-4 with TRBJ2-5; no reliable D call. V shed 5 bases and J shed 7 bases, with 8 bases lying between them. The CDR3 is 11 residues long. As DNA, the CDR3 is TGTGCCAGCAGTACCTCGGGGACCCAGTACTTC. This translates into CASSTSGTQYF.

The genes are TRBV3-1 and TRBJ2-5; D possibly corresponds to TRBD1 (6 bases). Germline V gene lookup returns CDR1 LGHDT and CDR2 YNNKEL (reference sequence). The ends were cut back, 6 bases at V and 5 bases at J, with 16 bases in the middle. CDR3 length equals 14 residues. In DNA form, the CDR3 reads TGTGCCAGCAGACGAACAGGGTTTTGGGAGACCCAGTACTTC. Its translation: CASRRTGFWETQYF.

CDR3 protein: CSAREGVGQGMNTEAFF. The CDR3 DNA sequence: TGCAGTGCTAGAGAGGGGGTCGGACAGGGTATGAACACTGAAGCTTTCTTT. The chain links TRBV20-1 to TRBJ1-1; TRBD1 matches at 8 bases. The germline V gene has CDR1 DFQATT and CDR2 SNEGSKA (reference sequence). This CDR3 comprises 17 residues. Trimming cost V 0 bases and J 0 bases; bases outside gene matches: 9.

This clonotype was seen only a few times. The chain couples TRBV7-8 to TRBJ2-2; D is perhaps TRBD2 (5 bases). Germline V gene sequence: CDR1 SGHVS, CDR2 FQNEAQ. The CDR3 totals 16 residues. The V gene lost 5 bases and the J gene lost 2 bases, with 15 bases spanning the gap. This chain's CDR3 is CASSTSRGSNTGELFF. As DNA, the CDR3 is TGTGCCAGCAGCACATCCCGGGGTTCTAACACCGGGGAGCTGTTTTTT.

In its sample, this clonotype was seen once. The chain joins TRBV6-2 or TRBV6-3 to TRBJ1-5; D may be TRBD1 (6 bases). CDR1 and CDR2 (germline): MNHEY, SVGEGT. V was pared by 9 bases and J by 3 bases, with 18 bases between. The CDR3 has 15 residues. CDR3 in DNA: TGTGCCAGTGTGGGGGCACAGGTCCTCAATCAGCCCCAGCATTTT. Its translation is CASVGAQVLNQPQHF.

The table lists this clonotype with a few counts. One end of the junction is discordant with germline, which a read error may explain. V and J are TRBV29-1 and TRBJ2-7; 7 nucleotides line up with TRBD1. The germline CDR1 and CDR2 sequences are SQVTM and ANQGSEA. This CDR3 contains 12 residues. CDR3 in amino acids: CSVEEPRDSQVF. The CDR3 DNA follows: TGCAGCGTTGAAGAACCACGGGACAGCCAGGTCTTC.

This CDR3 is CSASFSTSGSFDEQFF. The CDR3 DNA reads as TGCAGTGCCTCTTTTTCAACTAGCGGGAGTTTCGATGAGCAGTTCTTC. V gene TRBV20-1 combines with J gene TRBJ2-1; TRBD2 matches 11 bases. The CDR3 runs 16 residues. V lost 6 bases and J lost 8; bases outside the gene matches: 15. Germline V CDR1 and CDR2: DFQATT, SNEGSKA (reference sequence).

This clonotype was picked up a small number of times. The chain employs TRBV6-6 and TRBJ2-2, with unresolved D. CDR1 and CDR2 (germline): MNHNY, SVGAGI (reference sequence). CDR3 length: 12 residues. Deletions cut 2 bases from V and 7 bases from J, with 5 bases between. This chain's CDR3 is CASSYEVGELFF. The CDR3 region has the DNA TGTGCCAGCAGTTACGAGGTCGGGGAGCTGTTTTTT.

This clonotype has just a few counts. The rearrangement uses TRBV20-1 and TRBJ1-1, with 8 bases fitting TRBD1. Germline V gene data show CDR1 as DFQATT and CDR2 as SNEGSKA (reference sequence). This CDR3 is built from 15 residues. V was clipped by 0 bases and J by 1 base; unmatched bases: 4. This CDR3 is CSAREWDRRNTEAFF. CDR3 nucleotides: TGCAGTGCTAGAGAATGGGACAGGAGGAACACTGAAGCTTTCTTT.

A few counts support this clonotype. The chain carries TRBV29-1 and TRBJ2-7; TRBD1 matches 7 bases. Germline V gene data show CDR1 as SQVTM and CDR2 as ANQGSEA. With V trimmed by 7 bases and J by 0 bases, 9 bases remained unmatched. The CDR3 runs 14 residues. CDR3 sequence reads: CSAWEQGTSYEQYF. The CDR3 DNA sequence: TGCAGCGCCTGGGAACAGGGGACCTCCTACGAGCAGTACTTC.

The chain combines TRBV27 with TRBJ1-4, with D maybe TRBD1 (6 bases). This CDR3 is built from 16 residues. Between the trimmed V and J ends, which lost 1 base and 8 bases, there was a span of 17 bases. Germline V gene lookup returns CDR1 MNHEY and CDR2 SMNVEV (reference sequence). The CDR3 loop reads CASSLFGGGRREKLFF. DNA for the CDR3: TGTGCCAGCAGTTTATTCGGCGGGGGCCGTCGAGAAAAACTGTTTTTT.

The sample holds a few counts of this clonotype. The genes are TRBV24-1 and TRBJ2-3; D is unclear. Germline V gene data show CDR1 as KGHDR and CDR2 as SFDVKD. V shed 2 bases and J shed 0 bases, with 8 bases lying between them. The CDR3 covers 15 residues. CDR3 in amino acids: CATSDSRSSTDTQYF. The CDR3 DNA sequence: TGTGCCACCAGTGATTCCAGATCTAGCACAGATACGCAGTATTTT.

This clonotype has ten or more counts. This chain uses TRBV12-3 or TRBV12-4 with TRBJ1-4; 9 bases fit TRBD1. After removal of 6 bases from V and 5 bases from J, the junction contained 4 bases not matched to a gene. The CDR3 covers 14 residues. The CDR3 spells CASSLGTGNEKLFF. In nucleotides, the CDR3 is TGTGCCAGCAGCCTCGGGACAGGGAATGAAAAACTGTTTTTT.

A few counts support this clonotype. The V call is TRBV29-1, the J call TRBJ2-7, with 7 nucleotides matching TRBD1. In germline, CDR1 is SQVTM, CDR2 ANQGSEA. The CDR3 is 14 amino acids. The trim removed 0 bases at V and 3 bases at J, leaving 5 bases unmatched. The CDR3 loop is CSVEEGTENYEQYF. The CDR3 region has the DNA TGCAGCGTTGAAGAAGGGACAGAGAACTACGAGCAGTACTTC.

This chain links TRBV5-5 with TRBJ2-3; 9 bases are a match to TRBD1. J gave up 6 bases and V 4 bases, and 3 bases lay outside the gene matches. The CDR3 is 13 residues long. CDR1 is SGHKS, CDR2 YYEKEE, per germline (reference sequence). Here the CDR3 DNA reads TGTGCCAGCAGCCATGACAGGGGGGATACGCAGTATTTT. It translates to CASSHDRGDTQYF.

The rearrangement uses TRBV6-2 or TRBV6-3 and TRBJ2-7, with 10 positions matching TRBD2. Germline trimming cut 9 bases from V and 0 bases from J; bases unmatched to any gene: 2. There are 13 residues in the CDR3. CDR1 and CDR2 from the germline V gene are MNHEY and SVGEGT. The CDR3 loop reads CASTSGDSYEQYF. The CDR3 nucleotides are TGTGCCAGTACTAGCGGGGACTCCTACGAGCAGTACTTC.

A few counts support this clonotype. The chain uses TRBV6-2 or TRBV6-3 and TRBJ1-1, with no clear D. Trimming took off 2 bases at V and 10 bases at J, with 8 bases between the two ends. The CDR3 covers 11 residues. The germline V gene encodes CDR1 MNHEY and CDR2 SVGEGT. For the CDR3, the DNA is TGTGCCAGCAGTTACGGGCACGGAGCTTTCTTT. It specifies CASSYGHGAFF.

This clonotype was counted many times. The chain employs TRBV3-1 and TRBJ2-6; perhaps D is TRBD1 or TRBD2 (6 bases each). The CDR3 sequence is 17 residues long. Trimming stripped 5 bases from V and 1 base from J, with 15 bases between. Germline CDR1 reads LGHDT; CDR2 reads YNNKEL (reference sequence). This CDR3 reads CASSDLGGPSGANVLTF. The DNA for the CDR3 is TGTGCCAGCAGCGACCTAGGGGGGCCTTCTGGGGCCAACGTCCTGACTTTC.

This chain joins TRBV5-5 and TRBJ2-2, with 8 positions matching TRBD1. CDR1 and CDR2 from the germline V gene are SGHKS and YYEKEE (reference sequence). The CDR3 length is 16 residues. V lost 3 bases, J lost 4 bases, and 8 bases stayed unmatched. CDR3 protein: CASSSVGQGGTGELFF. CDR3 sequence (DNA): TGTGCCAGCAGCTCCGTCGGACAGGGTGGCACCGGGGAGCTGTTTTTT. Full variable domain (missing parts from reference TRBV5-5 and TRBJ2-2): DAGVTQSPTHLIKTRGQQVTLRCSPISGHKSVSWYQQVLGQGPQFIFQYYEKEERGRGNFPDRFSARQFPNYSSELNVNALLLGDSALYLCASSSVGQGGTGELFFGEGSRLTVL.